This record covers a single TCR beta chain. In the original processing: Estimation of nucleated cell counts was performed using reference gene primer amplification. TCRdb's table, derived via immunoSEQ multiplex PCR, lists solely in-frame clones and lacks some. V, J and clone size were drawn from that table, and D and trimming were deduced from the DNA. The data contain tens of thousands of clones, less than 85% of them singletons. Germline-derived CDR1 and CDR2 are SGHRS and YFSETQ. Losses at the gene ends were 1 base for V and 4 bases for J; bases not matched to a gene: 8. CDR3 length: 16 residues. This entry comes from a study of blood T cell repertoires in COVID-19. Study-wide background: The samples span acute and convalescent COVID-19 from the United States, Italy and Spain.

The sequencing input was peripheral blood. The TCR originated in a man in his sixties or seventies with active or convalescent COVID-19. The chain uses TRBV5-1 and TRBJ2-5; 9 positions match TRBD1. The CDR3 spells CASSLFSGTGLETQYF. The CDR3 coding sequence is TGCGCCAGCAGCTTGTTTTCCGGGACAGGGTTAGAGACCCAGTACTTC.